The present TCR beta chain was sequenced within a study of cytomegalovirus exposure and HLA in healthy donors. It was with 60 Vbeta and 13 Jbeta primers that the PCR ran. Assay: immunoSEQ multiplex PCR; the TCRdb copy retains only in-frame clones and omits some. The repertoire holds about 210,000 clones, with 82% as singletons. Per germline, CDR1 SGHRS and CDR2 YFSETQ. The CDR3 is 14 amino acids. Between the trimmed V and J ends, which lost 2 bases and 2 bases, there was a span of 10 bases. Details on this clone: What it recognizes is unknown.

Study results and caveats: For TCR beta chains, V- and J-gene trimming was later linked to a missense DCLRE1C variant. Reports credit the classifier with highly specific, highly sensitive diagnosis of cytomegalovirus status.

The sample was PBMCs. The clonotype comes from a man aged 35 to 55 in good health and CMV-seropositive. The chain carries TRBV5-1 and TRBJ2-5; perhaps TRBD1 as D (6 bases). The DNA for the CDR3 is TGCGCCAGCAGCTTCAGGGGACCTCAAGAGACCCAGTACTTC. Translated: CASSFRGPQETQYF.